What follows describes a single TCR beta chain. As yet, its antigen is unknown. This sample is part of a study of T-cell memory formation after mild COVID-19. Study conclusions and caveats: Whereas later expanders leaned CD4+, clones contracting day 15 to 85 showed a balanced CD4/CD8 makeup. Largely, contracting CD4+ clones fell within CM and EM, and contracting CD8+ clones within EMRA.

The TCR alpha and TCR beta cDNA libraries, bearing sample barcodes and UMIs, were generated by 5'RACE using constant-segment primers. TCRdb re-called the 5' RACE reads with MiXCR, one entry per CDR3 protein. In the table there are about 150,000 distinct CDR3 sequences, approximately 25% of which are singletons. The V gene's germline CDR1 is MRHNA and CDR2 SNTAGT. The J segment lost 0 bases and the V segment lost 4 bases, leaving 6 bases of the junction unmatched. CDR3 size: 15 residues. This TCR was sampled from an adult woman who had mild COVID-19 (a few samples of this study predate the infection). Cell type and time point are not known. This rearrangement joins TRBV6-4 to TRBJ2-7; 7 bases agree with TRBD2. The sequenced sample was PBMCs or a T cell subset sorted from them (not recorded which). CDR3 loop: CASSVNGEGSYEQYF. The CDR3 DNA reads TGTGCCAGCAGTGTCAACGGGGAGGGCTCCTACGAGCAGTACTTC.